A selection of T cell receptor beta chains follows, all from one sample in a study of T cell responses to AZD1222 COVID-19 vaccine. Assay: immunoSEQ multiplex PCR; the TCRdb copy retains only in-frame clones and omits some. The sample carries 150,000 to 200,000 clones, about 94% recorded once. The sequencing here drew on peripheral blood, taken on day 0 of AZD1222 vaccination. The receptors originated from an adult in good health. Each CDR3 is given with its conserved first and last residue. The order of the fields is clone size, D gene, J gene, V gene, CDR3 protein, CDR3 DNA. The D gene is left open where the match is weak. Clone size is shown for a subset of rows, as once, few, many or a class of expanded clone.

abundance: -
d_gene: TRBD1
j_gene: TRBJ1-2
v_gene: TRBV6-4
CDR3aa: CASSDSPGGYGYTF
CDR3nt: TGTGCCAGCAGTGACTCGCCAGGGGGTTATGGCTACACCTTC

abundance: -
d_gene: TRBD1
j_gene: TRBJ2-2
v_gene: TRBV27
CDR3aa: CASRESGQGFAGELFF
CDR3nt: TGTGCCAGCAGAGAATCGGGACAGGGTTTTGCCGGGGAGCTGTTTTTT

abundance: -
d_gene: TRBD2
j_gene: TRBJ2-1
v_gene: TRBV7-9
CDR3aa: CASSPPPGTRRFNEQFF
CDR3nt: TGTGCCAGCAGCCCACCCCCCGGGACTAGAAGATTCAATGAGCAGTTCTTC

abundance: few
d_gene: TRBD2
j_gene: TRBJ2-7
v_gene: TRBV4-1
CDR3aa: CASSQELAGPYEQYF
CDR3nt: TGCGCCAGCAGCCAAGAACTAGCGGGTCCCTACGAGCAGTACTTC

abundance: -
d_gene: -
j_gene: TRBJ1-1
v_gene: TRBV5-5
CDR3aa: CASSSLGGQNTEAFF
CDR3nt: TGTGCCAGCAGCTCCCTGGGAGGGCAGAACACTGAAGCTTTCTTT

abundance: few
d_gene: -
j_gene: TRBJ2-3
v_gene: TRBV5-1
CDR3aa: CASSLNTQSTDTQYF
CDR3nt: TGCGCCAGCAGCTTGAATACCCAAAGCACAGATACGCAGTATTTT

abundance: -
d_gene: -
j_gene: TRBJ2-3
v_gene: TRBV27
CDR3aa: CASSLFGADTQYF
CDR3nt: TGTGCCAGCAGTTTATTCGGCGCTGATACGCAGTATTTT

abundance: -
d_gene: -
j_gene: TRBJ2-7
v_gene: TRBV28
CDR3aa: CASTTPGEQYF
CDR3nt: TGTGCCAGCACCACCCCGGGAGAGCAGTACTTC

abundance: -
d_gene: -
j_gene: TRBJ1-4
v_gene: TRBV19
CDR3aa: CARPGQPNEKLFF
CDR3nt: TGTGCCAGGCCGGGGCAGCCGAATGAAAAACTGTTTTTT

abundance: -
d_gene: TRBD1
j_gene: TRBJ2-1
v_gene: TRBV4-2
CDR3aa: CASSQGTGVTYNEQFF
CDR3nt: TGTGCCAGCAGCCAAGGAACAGGGGTTACCTACAATGAGCAGTTCTTC

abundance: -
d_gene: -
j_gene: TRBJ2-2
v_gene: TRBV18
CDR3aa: CASSLTGSVTGELFF
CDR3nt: TGTGCCAGCTCACTTACAGGGTCGGTGACCGGGGAGCTGTTTTTT

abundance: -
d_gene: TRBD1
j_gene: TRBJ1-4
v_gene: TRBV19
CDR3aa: CASSKTGASNEKLFF
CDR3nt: TGTGCCAGTAGTAAAACAGGGGCATCCAATGAAAAACTGTTTTTT

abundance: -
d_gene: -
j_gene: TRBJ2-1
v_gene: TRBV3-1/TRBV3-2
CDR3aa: CASSQGGRGLYNEQFF
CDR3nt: TGTGCCAGCAGCCAAGGGGGGAGAGGGCTCTACAATGAGCAGTTCTTC

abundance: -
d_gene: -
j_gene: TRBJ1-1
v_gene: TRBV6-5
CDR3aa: CATYDRMNTEAFF
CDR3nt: TGTGCCACGTACGACAGGATGAACACTGAAGCTTTCTTT

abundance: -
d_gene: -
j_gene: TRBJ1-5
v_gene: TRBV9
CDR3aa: CASSAQRQSNQPQHF
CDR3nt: TGTGCCAGCAGCGCACAACGACAGAGCAATCAGCCCCAGCATTTT

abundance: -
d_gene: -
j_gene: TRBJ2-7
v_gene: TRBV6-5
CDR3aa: CASKTRQSAPYEQYF
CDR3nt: TGTGCCAGCAAAACAAGGCAGTCCGCCCCCTACGAGCAGTACTTC